The TCR beta chain described here comes from a study of T cells expressing NK-cell markers. Study as a whole: Repertoire data for TCR beta were derived from sorted T cells (CD3+CD56+NKG2C+, CD3+CD56+NKG2C- and CD3+CD56-NKG2C+). Whole-study results and caveats: In a group of about six donors, dominant NKG2C+ clonotypes represented about 1.0-7.0% of CD8+ T cells.

Germline V gene data show CDR1 as SEHNR and CDR2 as FQNEAQ (reference sequence). This CDR3 spans 13 amino acids. About this clonotype: As yet, its antigen is unknown.

From its re-call of the 5' RACE reads, TCRdb lists each CDR3 protein once, without DNA. The sample's table shows 250,000 or so distinct CDR3 sequences. The rearrangement uses TRBV7-9 and TRBJ2-5. The origin of this receptor is a woman between 18 and 70 years old in good health. The specimen sequenced was blood T cells: a sorted CD56 or NKG2C T cell subset, CD4+ or CD8+ T cells, or bulk PBMC T cells (not recorded which). Here the CDR3 reads CASLAGDQETQYF.